Listed below are T cell receptor beta chains from one sample, sequenced in a study of CD8+CD57+ T cells in acquired aplastic anemia. TCRdb called the reads again in MiXCR, with one record for every CDR3 protein. The table shows some 280,000 distinct CDR3 sequences, with approximately 57% occurring only once. Sequenced material: sorted CD4+, CD8+, or CD8+CD57+ T cells (not recorded which) from PBMCs. Receptors originate from a human donor with severe aplastic anemia or a healthy control (not recorded which). Each CDR3 is given with its conserved first and last residue. A D gene is named only where the DNA matches it firmly. Clone size, where shown, is once, few, many, or a class for clones that have expanded.

J | V | D | size | DNA | CDR3
TRBJ1-2 | TRBV6-1 | . | many | TGTGCCAGCAGTGACAGGGCTGGCGGCTACACCTTC | CASSDRAGGYTF
TRBJ2-7 | TRBV5-1 | TRBD1 | . | TGCGCCAGCAGCACCCGGGACAGGGGGCCCTACGAGCAGTACTTC | CASSTRDRGPYEQYF
TRBJ1-2 | TRBV7-6 | . | many | TGTGCCAGCAGCCCTCTACAAGCTGGGTATGGCTACACCTTC | CASSPLQAGYGYTF
TRBJ2-3 | TRBV6-1 | TRBD2 | many | TGTGCCAGCAGTGTTCAGCGGGGGGCGAGCACAGATACGCAGTATTTT | CASSVQRGASTDTQYF
TRBJ1-6 | TRBV7-6 | TRBD1 | . | TGTGCCAGCAGCTTAGAGGGGACAGGGCATAGTTCACCCCTCCACTTT | CASSLEGTGHSSPLHF
TRBJ1-1 | TRBV5-1 | . | . | TGCGCCAGCAGCCTCGACCCACAGGGATGGAACACTGAAGCTTTCTTT | CASSLDPQGWNTEAFF
TRBJ1-6 | TRBV19 | . | . | TGTGCCAGTACTCGATCGGAGGGTAATTCACCCCTCCACTTT | CASTRSEGNSPLHF
TRBJ2-3 | TRBV24-1 | TRBD1 | . | TGTGCCACCAGGCTAGGGGGCGCAGATACGCAGTATTTT | CATRLGGADTQYF
TRBJ2-2 | TRBV19 | . | . | TGTGCCAGTAGTATCCGGGGTTCGACGAACACCGGGGGGCTGCTTTTT | CASSIRGSTNTGGLLF
TRBJ1-6 | TRBV29-1 | . | . | TGCAGCGTCCAAGGCGGTTTGGGACCGACTAATTCACCCCTCCACTTT | CSVQGGLGPTNSPLHF
TRBJ2-7 | TRBV29-1 | . | few | TGCAGCGTTGAAGACGGAGCCTACGAGCAGTACTTC | CSVEDGAYEQYF
TRBJ2-1 | TRBV20-1 | TRBD2 | . | TGCAGTGCTGTAACTAGCGGGAGTACCCATGAGCAGTTCTTC | CSAVTSGSTHEQFF
TRBJ1-1 | TRBV29-1 | . | once | TGCAGTGTTTCCCACAGGGACGGGAACACTGAAGCTTTCTTT | CSVSHRDGNTEAFF
TRBJ1-2 | TRBV15 | . | . | TGTGCCACCAGCGCCGAGGGGGGAGTTATGTATGGCTACACCTTC | CATSAEGGVMYGYTF
TRBJ1-2 | TRBV6-5 | TRBD1 | many | TGTGCCAGCAGTCCCGGGACAGGGGCTGGCTACACCTTC | CASSPGTGAGYTF
TRBJ2-7 | TRBV4-1 | . | . | TGCGCCAGCAGCCACGGTCTGGCGGGCTTATCCTACGAGCAGTACTTC | CASSHGLAGLSYEQYF
TRBJ2-1 | TRBV20-1 | . | . | TGCAGTGCTTCAGGGAGCACAGATACGCAGTTCTTC | CSASGSTDTQFF
TRBJ2-2 | TRBV14 | TRBD2 | once | TGTGCCAGCAGCTTGCGACTAGCGCCCGGGGAGCTGTTTTTT | CASSLRLAPGELFF
TRBJ2-7 | TRBV5-4 | TRBD1 | . | TGTGCCAGCAGTCCAACCGGGACAGTTCCCTACGAGCAGTACTTC | CASSPTGTVPYEQYF
TRBJ2-1 | TRBV5-6 | . | . | TGTGCCAGCAGCATGGACTCTCACAATGAGCAGTTCTTC | CASSMDSHNEQFF
TRBJ1-1 | TRBV6-5 | . | . | TGTGCCGGCAGTTACTCGGGGGAGAACACTGAAGCTTTCTTT | CAGSYSGENTEAFF
TRBJ1-5 | TRBV30 | . | . | TGTGCCTGGAGTATCGGGGACTATAGCCATCAGCCCCAGCATTTT | CAWSIGDYSHQPQHF
TRBJ1-3 | TRBV4-3 | . | many | TGCGCCAGCAGCCAACTAAGGGCAGGGGGAAACACCATATATTTT | CASSQLRAGGNTIYF
TRBJ1-2 | TRBV12-3/TRBV12-4 | . | many | TGTGCCAGCAATCGGGGTTCTAACTATGGCTACACCTTC | CASNRGSNYGYTF
TRBJ1-2 | TRBV29-1 | . | . | TGCAGTGCTAGAGGTACGGGGGCCAACTATGGCTACACCTTC | CSARGTGANYGYTF
TRBJ2-5 | TRBV20-1 | TRBD1 | few | TGCAGTGCTAGAAAGACAGGGGAATGGGAGACCCAGTACTTC | CSARKTGEWETQYF
TRBJ2-1 | TRBV3-1 | TRBD2 | many | TGTGCCAGCAGCCAAGGAGGGACTAGCGGGGGTGAGCAGTTCTTC | CASSQGGTSGGEQFF
TRBJ1-5 | TRBV30 | . | many | TGTGCCTGGAGTGAAAAGGGCAATCAGCCCCAGCATTTT | CAWSEKGNQPQHF
TRBJ2-5 | TRBV20-1 | . | . | TGCAGTGCTACCGAGACTTTTGGCCAGGGAACGGAGACCCAGTACTTC | CSATETFGQGTETQYF
TRBJ2-1 | TRBV24-1 | TRBD2 | . | TGTGCCACCAGTGATCATAGCGGGGGGCGGTACAATGAGCAGTTCTTC | CATSDHSGGRYNEQFF
TRBJ1-3 | TRBV14 | . | many | TGTGCCAGCAGCCAGGGACTGTTCTCTGGAAACACCATATATTTT | CASSQGLFSGNTIYF
TRBJ2-2 | TRBV7-9 | . | . | TGTGCCAGCAGCTGGGGACTGGGGGTCCCCACCGGGGAGCTGTTTTTT | CASSWGLGVPTGELFF
TRBJ2-5 | TRBV30 | . | many | TGTGCCTGGAGTGTAAGGGGGAGAGAGACCCAGTACTTC | CAWSVRGRETQYF
TRBJ1-2 | TRBV6-5 | . | many | TGTGCCAGCAGTTACTCGAGAGGCATTAACTATGGCTACACCTTC | CASSYSRGINYGYTF
TRBJ2-7 | TRBV4-1 | . | . | TGCGCCAGCAGCCAAGACTTGCGGAACAGGATTTACGAGCAGTACTTC | CASSQDLRNRIYEQYF
TRBJ2-1 | TRBV20-1 | . | many | TGCAGTGCTAGAGGTTTCATGGGGTCAGAGGCTTACAATGAGCAGTTCTTC | CSARGFMGSEAYNEQFF
TRBJ1-5 | TRBV2 | TRBD1 | . | TGTGCCAGCACCGCGACAGGGAATAATCAGCCCCAGCATTTT | CASTATGNNQPQHF